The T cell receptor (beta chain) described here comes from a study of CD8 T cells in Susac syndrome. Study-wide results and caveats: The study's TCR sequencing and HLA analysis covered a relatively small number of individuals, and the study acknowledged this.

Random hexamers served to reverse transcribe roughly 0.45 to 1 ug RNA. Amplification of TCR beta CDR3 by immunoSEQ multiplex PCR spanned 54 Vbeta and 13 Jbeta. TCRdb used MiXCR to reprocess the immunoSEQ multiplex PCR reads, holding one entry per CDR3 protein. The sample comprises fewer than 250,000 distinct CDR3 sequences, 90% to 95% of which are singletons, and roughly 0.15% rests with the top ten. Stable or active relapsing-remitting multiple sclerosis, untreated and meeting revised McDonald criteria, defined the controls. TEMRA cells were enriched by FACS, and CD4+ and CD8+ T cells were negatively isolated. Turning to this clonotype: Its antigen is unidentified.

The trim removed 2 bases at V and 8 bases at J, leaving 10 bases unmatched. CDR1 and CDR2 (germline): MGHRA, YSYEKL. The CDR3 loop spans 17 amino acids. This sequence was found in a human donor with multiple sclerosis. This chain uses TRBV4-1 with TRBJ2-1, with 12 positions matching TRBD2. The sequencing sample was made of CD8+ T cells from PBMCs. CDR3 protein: CASSQSEGTSGLDEQFF. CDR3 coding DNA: TGCGCCAGCAGCCAATCGGAGGGGACTAGCGGGTTGGATGAGCAGTTCTTC.